This entry lists 18 T cell receptor beta chains sequenced from one sample in a study of blood T cell repertoires in COVID-19. Only in-frame clones appear in the TCRdb table, and some are missing; sequencing was by immunoSEQ multiplex PCR. The table records 210,000 or so clones, 80% of them present only once. Specimen: peripheral blood. The receptors were sampled from a human donor in a cohort sampled during active COVID-19.

This rearrangement joins TRBV6-5 to TRBJ1-2; 7 nucleotides agree with TRBD1. The germline V gene encodes CDR1 MNHEY and CDR2 SVGAGI. V was pared by 6 bases and J by 6 bases, with 7 bases of the junction left unmatched. The CDR3 contains 13 residues. CDR3: CASRSTGVHGYTF. The CDR3 DNA is TGTGCCAGCAGATCTACAGGGGTCCATGGCTACACCTTC.

J is TRBJ2-1 and V is TRBV5-4; 9 nucleotides line up with TRBD2. The CDR3 totals 17 residues. Per the germline V gene, CDR1 is SGHNT and CDR2 is YYREEE (reference sequence). J was trimmed by 2 bases and V by 4 bases; bases with no gene match: 10. The CDR3 nucleotides read TGTGCCAGCAGCGCGGGTCTAGCGGGATTAACCTACAATGAGCAGTTCTTC. It translates to CASSAGLAGLTYNEQFF.

The chain links TRBV28 to TRBJ2-7; 14 bases are a match to TRBD2. The CDR3 is made up of 15 amino acids. Per the germline V gene, CDR1 is MDHEN and CDR2 is SYDVKM. The trim removed 4 bases at V and 4 bases at J, leaving 3 bases unmatched. The CDR3 is CASSSWTSGRYEQYF. The CDR3 DNA follows: TGTGCCAGCAGTTCTTGGACTAGCGGGAGGTACGAGCAGTACTTC.

The chain couples TRBV9 to TRBJ2-7; 9 bases align to TRBD2. The CDR3 length is 15 residues. Trimming took 3 bases from V and 0 from J; bases not matched to a gene: 4. Germline V lookup: CDR1 SGDLS, CDR2 YYNGEE. The CDR3 loop reads CASSGGGRGSYEQYF. In DNA form, the CDR3 reads TGTGCCAGCAGCGGGGGCGGGAGGGGCTCCTACGAGCAGTACTTC. Full variable domain (missing parts from reference TRBV9 and TRBJ2-7): DSGVTQTPKHLITATGQRVTLRCSPRSGDLSVYWYQQSLDQGLQFLIQYYNGEERAKGNILERFSAQQFPDLHSELNLSSLELGDSALYFCASSGGGRGSYEQYFGPGTRLTVT.

This clone has only a few counts. The chain combines TRBV13 with TRBJ2-7; 8 bases align to TRBD1. The CDR3 sequence is 15 residues long. CDR1 and CDR2 (germline): PRHDT, FYEKMQ (reference sequence). The V gene end was trimmed by 5 bases and the J gene end by 3 bases; junction bases not matched to a gene: 9. CDR3 protein: CASSLHGTGHYEQYF. CDR3 nucleotides: TGTGCCAGCAGCCTACACGGGACAGGCCACTACGAGCAGTACTTC.

V and J are TRBV28 and TRBJ2-4; 7 bases map to TRBD1. Germline values: CDR1 MDHEN, CDR2 SYDVKM. The junction had 4 bases not matched to a gene; V was cut back by 2 bases and J by 3 bases. The CDR3 length is 15 residues. CDR3 residues: CASSLQGVDKNIQYF. In DNA form, the CDR3 reads TGTGCCAGCAGTTTACAGGGGGTGGACAAAAACATTCAGTACTTC.

V gene TRBV28 combines with J gene TRBJ1-6; 11 nucleotides agree with TRBD1. V shed 4 bases, J shed 8 bases, and the junction held 4 bases outside the gene matches. The V gene's germline CDR1 is MDHEN and CDR2 SYDVKM. The CDR3 contains 15 residues. The CDR3 region is CASSSGTGGHSPLHF. The CDR3 coding sequence is TGTGCCAGCAGTTCGGGGACAGGGGGGCATTCACCCCTCCACTTT.

This rearrangement joins TRBV3-1 (or the pseudogene TRBV3-2) to TRBJ2-7; no clear D. V dropped 3 bases and J dropped 4 bases, with 13 bases sitting between them. Germline CDR1 reads LGHDT; CDR2 reads YNNKEL (reference sequence). CDR3 length equals 14 residues. The CDR3 DNA reads TGTGCCAGCAGCCAGCAGCCGGGTATTTACGAGCAGTACTTC. This gives the protein CASSQQPGIYEQYF.

This clone was observed a single time. The chain is built from TRBV14 and TRBJ1-1; TRBD1 aligns across 10 bases. After removal of 6 bases from V and 1 base from J, the junction contained 8 bases not matched to a gene. CDR3 length: 16 amino acids. Per the germline V gene, CDR1 is SGHDN and CDR2 is FVKESK. The CDR3 spells CASSRPGTGENTEAFF. DNA for the CDR3: TGTGCCAGCAGTCGTCCCGGGACAGGGGAGAACACTGAAGCTTTCTTT.

The CDR3 DNA reads TGCAGCGTTAGACAGGGACCTAGCAATCAGCCCCAGCATTTT. Translating gives CSVRQGPSNQPQHF. The chain joins TRBV29-1 to TRBJ1-5; 7 bases agree with TRBD1. With 5 bases clipped from V and 0 bases from J, the junction kept 4 bases outside the gene matches. Germline assignment: CDR1 SQVTM and CDR2 ANQGSEA. The CDR3 sequence is 14 residues long.

The gene calls are TRBV2 and TRBJ1-1; 7 nucleotides align to TRBD1. The V segment lost 8 bases and the J segment 1 base; nucleotides outside the gene matches: 4. Looked up from germline, CDR1 is SNHLY and CDR2 is FYNNEI. The CDR3 covers 13 residues. The CDR3 DNA sequence: TGTGCCAGCTGCCGGGACAGGAACACTGAAGCTTTCTTT. It is translated as CASCRDRNTEAFF.

This sequence joins TRBV20-1 and TRBJ2-7; D unresolved. The CDR3 is 11 residues long. Trimming cost V 3 bases and J 3 bases, with 6 bases left between them. From germline, CDR1 is DFQATT and CDR2 SNEGSKA (reference sequence). CDR3 DNA: TGCAGTGCTAGCCCCAGCTACGAGCAGTACTTC. Amino acid sequence: CSASPSYEQYF.

This chain connects TRBV30 to TRBJ2-7; 9 bases map to TRBD1. CDR1 and CDR2 (germline): GTSNPN, SVGIG (reference sequence). Trimming cost V 4 bases and J 4 bases; bases outside gene matches: 8. CDR3 length equals 14 residues. CDR3 sequence (DNA): TGTGCCTGGATGACCGGGACAGGGTGGTACGAGCAGTACTTC. The encoded protein is CAWMTGTGWYEQYF.

The rearrangement uses TRBV6-5 and TRBJ1-2, with 7 bases lining up with TRBD1. Germline loops: CDR1 MNHEY, CDR2 SVGAGI. CDR3 length equals 13 residues. Trimming cost V 6 bases and J 3 bases; bases outside gene matches: 4. The CDR3 DNA reads as TGTGCCAGCAGAGTAGACAGGGACTATGGCTACACCTTC. It is translated as CASRVDRDYGYTF.

The chain is built from TRBV28 and TRBJ2-1; 12 bases match TRBD2. V shed 3 bases, J shed 6 bases, and the junction held 12 bases outside the gene matches. The CDR3 runs to 18 residues. CDR1 and CDR2 (germline): MDHEN, SYDVKM. Here the CDR3 reads CASSFLLAGGPGSNEQFF. CDR3 sequence (DNA): TGTGCCAGCAGTTTCCTCCTAGCGGGAGGGCCTGGTTCCAATGAGCAGTTCTTC. Based on the CDR3 plus reference TRBV28 and TRBJ2-1, the full variable domain is DVKVTQSSRYLVKRTGEKVFLECVQDMDHENMFWYRQDPGLGLRLIYFSYDVKMKEKGDIPEGYSVSREKKERFSLILESASTNQTSMYLCASSFLLAGGPGSNEQFFGPGTRLTVL.

The rearrangement joins TRBV28 to TRBJ2-7; tentatively, D is TRBD1 (6 bases). The germline gives CDR1 MDHEN, CDR2 SYDVKM. The CDR3 length is 15 residues. V lost 2 bases and J 1 base, leaving 12 bases between the germline ends. The CDR3 here is CASSLGVGASYEQYF. The CDR3 DNA follows: TGTGCCAGCAGTTTAGGTGTGGGGGCGTCCTACGAGCAGTACTTC.

V gene TRBV11-2 combines with J gene TRBJ2-7, with D possibly matching TRBD1 (5 bases). Germline values: CDR1 SGHAT, CDR2 FQNNGV. Deletions cut 5 bases from V and 0 bases from J, with 14 bases between. The CDR3 spans 15 residues. This CDR3 reads CASSQGASSSYEQYF. The CDR3 coding sequence is TGTGCCAGCAGCCAAGGGGCTAGTAGCTCCTACGAGCAGTACTTC.

The chain has TRBV7-8 and TRBJ1-2; 9 bases agree with TRBD1. There are 14 residues in the CDR3. Trimming removed 5 bases from V and 2 bases from J; junction bases left unmatched: 3. In germline, CDR1 is SGHVS, CDR2 FQNEAQ. The CDR3 region is CASSRDRVNYGYTF. CDR3 bases: TGTGCCAGCAGCAGGGACAGGGTGAACTATGGCTACACCTTC.